Here is one TCR beta chain with its context. Per germline, CDR1 SEHNR and CDR2 FQNEAQ (reference sequence). J was trimmed by 1 base and V by 5 bases; bases with no gene match: 10. The CDR3 has 18 amino acids. The sample originates from a study of cytomegalovirus exposure and HLA in healthy donors. PCR was performed using 60 Vbeta and 13 Jbeta primers. Clones were read by immunoSEQ multiplex PCR, and TCRdb kept only the in-frame ones, dropping some. This table has about 150,000 clones, less than 10% appearing once. Sequenced sample: PBMCs. The chain recombines TRBV7-9 with TRBJ2-5; 13 nucleotides line up with TRBD2. The receptor comes from a man aged 50 or older in good health and CMV-seronegative. The CDR3 is CASSPRLGLAGIQETQYF. The CDR3 DNA is TGTGCCAGCAGCCCACGCTTGGGACTAGCGGGGATCCAAGAGACCCAGTACTTC.